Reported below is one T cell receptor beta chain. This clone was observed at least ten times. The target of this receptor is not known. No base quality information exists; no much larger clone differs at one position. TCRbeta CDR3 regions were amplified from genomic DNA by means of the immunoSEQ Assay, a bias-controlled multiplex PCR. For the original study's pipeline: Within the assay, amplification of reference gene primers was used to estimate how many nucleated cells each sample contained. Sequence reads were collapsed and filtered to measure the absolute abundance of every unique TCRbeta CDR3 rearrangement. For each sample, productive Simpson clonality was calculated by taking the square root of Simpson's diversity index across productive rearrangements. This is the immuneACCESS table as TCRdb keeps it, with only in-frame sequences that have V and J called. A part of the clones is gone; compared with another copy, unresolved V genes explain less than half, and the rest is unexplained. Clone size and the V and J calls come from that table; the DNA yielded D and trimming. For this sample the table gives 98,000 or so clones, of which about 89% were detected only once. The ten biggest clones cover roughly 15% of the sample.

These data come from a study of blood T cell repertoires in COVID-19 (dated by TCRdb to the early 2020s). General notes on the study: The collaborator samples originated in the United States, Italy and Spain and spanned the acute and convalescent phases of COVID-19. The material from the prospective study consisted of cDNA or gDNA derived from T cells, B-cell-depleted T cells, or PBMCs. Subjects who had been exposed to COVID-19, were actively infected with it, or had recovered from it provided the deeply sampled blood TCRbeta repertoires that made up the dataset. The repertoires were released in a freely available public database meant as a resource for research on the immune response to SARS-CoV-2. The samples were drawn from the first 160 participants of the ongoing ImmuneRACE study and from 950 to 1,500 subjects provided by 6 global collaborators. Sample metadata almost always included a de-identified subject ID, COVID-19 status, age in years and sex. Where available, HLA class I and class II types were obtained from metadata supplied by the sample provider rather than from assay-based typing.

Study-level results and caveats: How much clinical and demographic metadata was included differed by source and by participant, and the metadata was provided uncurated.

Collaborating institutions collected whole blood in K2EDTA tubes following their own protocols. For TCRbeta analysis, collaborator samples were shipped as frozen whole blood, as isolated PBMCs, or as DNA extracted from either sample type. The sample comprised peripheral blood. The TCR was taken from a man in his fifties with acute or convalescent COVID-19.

The CDR3 region has the sequence CPKPRDTFSYEQYF. The sequence in DNA is TGCCCCAAGCCCCGGGACACCTTCTCCTACGAGCAGTACTTC. Rearrangement joined TRBV10-1 to TRBJ2-7; the D gene is perhaps TRBD1, from 6 matching bases. The CDR3 holds 14 amino acids from the cysteine to the phenylalanine. This entry keeps only the CDR3 DNA: 42 bases, framed from base 1. The germline V gene (reference sequence) yields WNHNN for CDR1 and SYGVQD for CDR2.